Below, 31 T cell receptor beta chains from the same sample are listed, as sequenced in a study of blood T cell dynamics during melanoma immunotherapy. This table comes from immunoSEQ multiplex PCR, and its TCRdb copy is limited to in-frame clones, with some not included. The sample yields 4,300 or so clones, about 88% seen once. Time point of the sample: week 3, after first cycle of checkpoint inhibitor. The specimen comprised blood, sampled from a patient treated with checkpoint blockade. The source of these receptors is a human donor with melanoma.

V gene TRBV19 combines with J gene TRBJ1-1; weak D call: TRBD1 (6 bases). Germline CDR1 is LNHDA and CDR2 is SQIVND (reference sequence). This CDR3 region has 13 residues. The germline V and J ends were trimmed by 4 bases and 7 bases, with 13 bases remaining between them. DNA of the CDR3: TGTGCCAGTAGTAGATTACAGGGCGGTGAAGCTTTCTTT. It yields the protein CASSRLQGGEAFF.

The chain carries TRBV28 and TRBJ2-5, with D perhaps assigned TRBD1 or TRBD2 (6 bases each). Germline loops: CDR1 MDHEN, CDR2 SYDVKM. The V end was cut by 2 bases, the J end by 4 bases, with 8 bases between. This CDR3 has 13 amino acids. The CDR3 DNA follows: TGTGCCAGCAGTTTAGGGGGGCCAGAGACCCAGTACTTC. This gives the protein CASSLGGPETQYF.

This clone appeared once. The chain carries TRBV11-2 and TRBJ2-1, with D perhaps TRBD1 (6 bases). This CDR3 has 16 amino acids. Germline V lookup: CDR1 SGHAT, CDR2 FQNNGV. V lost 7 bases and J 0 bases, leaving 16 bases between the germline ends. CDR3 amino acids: CASTPVRGSSYNEQFF. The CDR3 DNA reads TGTGCCAGCACCCCAGTTAGGGGGAGCTCCTACAATGAGCAGTTCTTC.

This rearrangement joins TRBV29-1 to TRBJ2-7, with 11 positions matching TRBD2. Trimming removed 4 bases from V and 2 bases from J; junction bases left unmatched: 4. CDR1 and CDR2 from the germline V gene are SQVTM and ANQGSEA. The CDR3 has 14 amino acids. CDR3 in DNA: TGCAGCGTTGCTGTAGCGGGAGGGCCCTACGAGCAGTACTTC. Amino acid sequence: CSVAVAGGPYEQYF.

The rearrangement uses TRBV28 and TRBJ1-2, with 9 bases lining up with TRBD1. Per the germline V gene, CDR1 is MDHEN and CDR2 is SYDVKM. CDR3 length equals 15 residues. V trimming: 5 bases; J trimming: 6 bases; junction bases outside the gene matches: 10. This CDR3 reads CASSKINRDRDGYTF. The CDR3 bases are TGTGCCAGCAGTAAAATTAACCGGGACAGGGATGGCTACACCTTC.

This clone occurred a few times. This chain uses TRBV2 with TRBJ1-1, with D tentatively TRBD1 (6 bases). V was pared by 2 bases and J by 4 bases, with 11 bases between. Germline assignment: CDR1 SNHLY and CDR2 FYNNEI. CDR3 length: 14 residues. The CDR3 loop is CASSENPGATEAFF. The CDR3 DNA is TGTGCCAGCAGTGAAAACCCAGGGGCCACTGAAGCTTTCTTT.

Here the CDR3 DNA reads TGTGCCAGCACGAGGGGGTCAGGGAACACTGAAGCTTTCTTT. Translation: CASTRGSGNTEAFF. The chain combines TRBV6-1 with TRBJ1-1, with TRBD1 as a possible D gene (6 bases). Germline V lookup: CDR1 MNHNS, CDR2 SASEGT. CDR3 length: 14 residues. V gave up 7 bases and J gave up 1 base, with 13 bases separating them.

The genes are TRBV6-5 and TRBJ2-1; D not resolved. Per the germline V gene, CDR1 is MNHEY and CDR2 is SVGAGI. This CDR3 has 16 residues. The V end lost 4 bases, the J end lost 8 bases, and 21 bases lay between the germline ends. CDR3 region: CASSFLGVGESYEQFF. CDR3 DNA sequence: TGTGCCAGCAGTTTCCTTGGGGTGGGCGAGAGCTATGAGCAGTTCTTC.

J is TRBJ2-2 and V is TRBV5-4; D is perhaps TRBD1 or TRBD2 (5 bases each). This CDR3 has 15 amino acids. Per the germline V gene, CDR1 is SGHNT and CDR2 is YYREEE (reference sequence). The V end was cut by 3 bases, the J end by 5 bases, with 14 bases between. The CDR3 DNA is TGTGCCAGCAGCTCCGGGACGGGAAGAACCGGGGAGCTGTTTTTT. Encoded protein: CASSSGTGRTGELFF.

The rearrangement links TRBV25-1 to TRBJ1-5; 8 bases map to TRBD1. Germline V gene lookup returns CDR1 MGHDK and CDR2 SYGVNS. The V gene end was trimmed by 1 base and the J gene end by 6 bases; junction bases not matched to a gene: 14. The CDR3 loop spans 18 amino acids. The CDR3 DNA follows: TGTGCCAGCAGTGAATTATCGGTGGTCCAGGGGGCAAGTCAGCCCCAGCATTTT. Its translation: CASSELSVVQGASQPQHF.

CDR3: CASSLGSLARTGELFF. The CDR3 region has the DNA TGTGCCAGCAGCTTAGGCTCGCTAGCGCGCACCGGGGAGCTGTTTTTT. The chain carries TRBV7-2 and TRBJ2-2; tentative D call: TRBD2 (6 bases). CDR1 is SGHTA and CDR2 is FQGNSA in the germline V gene. CDR3 length: 16 residues. V lost 1 base and J lost 4, with 13 bases in between.

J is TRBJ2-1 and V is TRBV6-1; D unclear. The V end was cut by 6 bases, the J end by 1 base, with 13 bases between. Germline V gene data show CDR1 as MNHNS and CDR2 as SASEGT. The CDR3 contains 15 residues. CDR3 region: CASSQRIHSYNEQFF. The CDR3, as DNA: TGTGCCAGCAGCCAAAGGATCCATTCCTACAATGAGCAGTTCTTC.

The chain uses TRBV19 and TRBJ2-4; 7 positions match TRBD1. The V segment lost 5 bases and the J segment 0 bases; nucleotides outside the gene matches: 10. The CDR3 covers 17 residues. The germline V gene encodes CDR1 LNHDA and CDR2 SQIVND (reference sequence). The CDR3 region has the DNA TGTGCCAGTAGTCCCGAGACAGGGCGCCTAGCCAAAAACATTCAGTACTTC. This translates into CASSPETGRLAKNIQYF.

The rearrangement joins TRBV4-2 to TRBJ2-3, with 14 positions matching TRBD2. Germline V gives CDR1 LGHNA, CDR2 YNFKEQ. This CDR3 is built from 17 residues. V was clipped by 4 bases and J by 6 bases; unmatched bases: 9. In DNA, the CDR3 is TGTGCCAGCAGCCCGGGATGGGGACTAGCGGGAGATGATACGCAGTATTTT. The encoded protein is CASSPGWGLAGDDTQYF.

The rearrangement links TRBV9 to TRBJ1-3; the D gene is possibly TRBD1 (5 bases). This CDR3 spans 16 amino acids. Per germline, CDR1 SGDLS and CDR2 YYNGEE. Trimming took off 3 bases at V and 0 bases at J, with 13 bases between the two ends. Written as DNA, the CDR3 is TGTGCCAGCAGCGGTCCCCGGGGCTCCTCTGGAAACACCATATATTTT. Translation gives CASSGPRGSSGNTIYF.

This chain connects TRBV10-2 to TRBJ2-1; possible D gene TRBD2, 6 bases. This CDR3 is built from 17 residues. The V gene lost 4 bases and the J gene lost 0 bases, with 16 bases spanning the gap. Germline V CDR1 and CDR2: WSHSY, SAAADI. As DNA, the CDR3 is TGCGCCAGCAGTGGCTGGGGCCGGGACTTCTCCTACAATGAGCAGTTCTTC. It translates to CASSGWGRDFSYNEQFF.

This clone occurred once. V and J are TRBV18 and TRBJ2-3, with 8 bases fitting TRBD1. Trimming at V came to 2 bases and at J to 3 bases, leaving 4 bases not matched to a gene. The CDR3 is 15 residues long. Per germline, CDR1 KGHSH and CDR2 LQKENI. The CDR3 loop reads CASSPVQGGTDTQYF. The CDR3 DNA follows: TGTGCCAGCTCACCAGTACAGGGGGGAACAGATACGCAGTATTTT.

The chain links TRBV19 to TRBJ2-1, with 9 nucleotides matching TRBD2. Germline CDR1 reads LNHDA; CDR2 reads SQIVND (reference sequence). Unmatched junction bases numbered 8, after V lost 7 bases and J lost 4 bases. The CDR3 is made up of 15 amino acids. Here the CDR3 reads CASNSGTSYYNEQFF. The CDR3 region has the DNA TGTGCCAGTAATTCCGGGACTAGCTATTACAATGAGCAGTTCTTC.

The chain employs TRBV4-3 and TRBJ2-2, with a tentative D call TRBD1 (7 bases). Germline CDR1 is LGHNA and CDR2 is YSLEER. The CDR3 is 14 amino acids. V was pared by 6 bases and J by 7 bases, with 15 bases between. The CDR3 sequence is CASRKEGAVGELFF. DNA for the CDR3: TGCGCCAGCAGAAAGGAGGGGGCGGTCGGGGAGCTGTTTTTT.

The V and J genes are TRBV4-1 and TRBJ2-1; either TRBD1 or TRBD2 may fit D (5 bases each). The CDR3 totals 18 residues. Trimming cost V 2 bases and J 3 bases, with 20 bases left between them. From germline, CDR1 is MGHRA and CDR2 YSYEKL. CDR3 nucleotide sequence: TGCGCCAGCAGCCAACTTGATATGGGGCTAGCTGTCTACAATGAGCAGTTCTTC. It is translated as CASSQLDMGLAVYNEQFF.

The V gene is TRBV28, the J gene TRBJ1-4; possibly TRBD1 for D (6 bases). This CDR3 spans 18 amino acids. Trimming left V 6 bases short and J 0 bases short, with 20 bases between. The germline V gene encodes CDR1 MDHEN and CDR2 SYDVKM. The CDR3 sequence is CASSRSGRQGSTNEKLFF. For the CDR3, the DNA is TGTGCCAGCAGCCGATCGGGCCGGCAGGGGTCAACTAATGAAAAACTGTTTTTT.

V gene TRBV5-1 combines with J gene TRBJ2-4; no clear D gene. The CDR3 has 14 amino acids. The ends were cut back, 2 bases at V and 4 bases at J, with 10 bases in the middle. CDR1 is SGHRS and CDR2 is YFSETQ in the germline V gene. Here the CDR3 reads CASSFEASKNIQYF. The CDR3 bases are TGCGCCAGCAGCTTCGAGGCCTCTAAAAACATTCAGTACTTC.

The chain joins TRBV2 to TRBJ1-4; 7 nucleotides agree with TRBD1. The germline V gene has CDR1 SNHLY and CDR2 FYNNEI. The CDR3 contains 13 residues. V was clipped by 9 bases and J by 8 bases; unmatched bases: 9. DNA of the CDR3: TGTGCCAGTTATCGACAGGGATGGGAAAAACTGTTTTTT. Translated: CASYRQGWEKLFF.

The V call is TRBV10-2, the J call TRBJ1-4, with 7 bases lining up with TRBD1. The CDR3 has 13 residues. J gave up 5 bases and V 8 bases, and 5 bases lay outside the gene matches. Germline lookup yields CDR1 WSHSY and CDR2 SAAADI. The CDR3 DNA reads TGCGCCAGCCGAGGACAGGAGAATGAAAAACTGTTTTTT. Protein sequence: CASRGQENEKLFF.

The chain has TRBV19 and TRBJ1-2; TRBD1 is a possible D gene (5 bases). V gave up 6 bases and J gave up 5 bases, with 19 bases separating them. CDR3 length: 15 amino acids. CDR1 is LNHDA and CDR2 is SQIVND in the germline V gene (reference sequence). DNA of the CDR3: TGTGCCAGTAGCCTAAATCCAGGGCATGGTTATGGCTACACCTTC. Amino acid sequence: CASSLNPGHGYGYTF.

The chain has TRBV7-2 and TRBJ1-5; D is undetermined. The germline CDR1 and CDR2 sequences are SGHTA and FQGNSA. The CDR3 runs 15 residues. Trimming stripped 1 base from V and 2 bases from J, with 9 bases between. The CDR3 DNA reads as TGTGCCAGCAGCTTAGGAGGGTGGCGCAATCAGCCCCAGCATTTT. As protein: CASSLGGWRNQPQHF. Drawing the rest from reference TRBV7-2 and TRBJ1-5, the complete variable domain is GAGVSQSPSNKVTEKGKDVELRCDPISGHTALYWYRQSLGQGLEFLIYFQGNSAPDKSGLPSDRFSAERTGGSVSTLTIQRTQQEDSAVYLCASSLGGWRNQPQHFGDGTRLSIL.

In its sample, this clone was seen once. CDR3 sequence (DNA): TGTGCCAGCAGTGGTTCCGGGCAGGGGGGGGATGAGCAGTTCTTC. Its protein is CASSGSGQGGDEQFF. This chain uses TRBV28 with TRBJ2-1; D could derive from TRBD1 or TRBD2 (7 bases each). Germline V lookup: CDR1 MDHEN, CDR2 SYDVKM. Deletions cut 5 bases from V and 8 bases from J, with 19 bases between. This CDR3 comprises 15 residues.

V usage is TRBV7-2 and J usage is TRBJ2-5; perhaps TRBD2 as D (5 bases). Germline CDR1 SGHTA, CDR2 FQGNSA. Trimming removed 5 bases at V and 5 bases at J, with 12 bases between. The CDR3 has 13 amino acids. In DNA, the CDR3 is TGTGCCAGCAGCGGAAAGGGAGTGGAGACCCAGTACTTC. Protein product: CASSGKGVETQYF.

The CDR3 DNA reads TGTGCCAGCTCACCTCGATGGGGGGGCTCCTACGAGCAGTACTTC. This sequence encodes CASSPRWGGSYEQYF. V is TRBV18 and J is TRBJ2-7; 7 nucleotides align to TRBD2. After removal of 3 bases from V and 0 bases from J, the junction contained 5 bases not matched to a gene. Germline assignment: CDR1 KGHSH and CDR2 LQKENI. There are 15 residues in the CDR3.

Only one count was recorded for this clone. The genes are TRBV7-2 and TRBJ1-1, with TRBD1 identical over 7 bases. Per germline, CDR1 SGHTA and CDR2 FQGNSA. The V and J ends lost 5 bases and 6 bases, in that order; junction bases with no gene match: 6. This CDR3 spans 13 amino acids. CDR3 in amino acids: CASSADRVAEAFF. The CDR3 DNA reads TGTGCCAGCAGCGCTGACAGGGTGGCTGAAGCTTTCTTT.

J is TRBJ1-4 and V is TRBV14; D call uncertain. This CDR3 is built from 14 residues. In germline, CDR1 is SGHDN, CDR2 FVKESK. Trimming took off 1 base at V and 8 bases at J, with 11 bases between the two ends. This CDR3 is CASSQGLREEKLFF. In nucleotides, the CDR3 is TGTGCCAGCAGCCAAGGCCTCCGTGAGGAAAAACTGTTTTTT.